This is a list of T cell receptor beta chains from one sample in a study of T cell responses to AZD1222 COVID-19 vaccine. Generated by immunoSEQ multiplex PCR, the TCRdb table keeps only in-frame clones and is missing some. The sample carries 80,000 to 130,000 clones, roughly 91% recorded once. The source material was peripheral blood, sampled on day 0 of AZD1222 vaccination. The receptor source for this set is an adult in good health. The CDR3 runs from the conserved cysteine through the conserved F or W. A D gene is named only where the DNA matches it firmly. For some rows the clone size is stated as once, few or many, or as a class when expanded; others skip it.

>TRBV3-1/TRBV3-2|TRBJ2-7|TRBD2|NA
CASSQDPPLGAGFIYEQYF
TGTGCCAGCAGCCAAGATCCGCCTTTGGGAGCGGGGTTCATCTACGAGCAGTACTTC
>TRBV7-9|TRBJ2-7|NA|NA
CASSSTRRGITHLNYEQYF
TGTGCCAGCAGCTCAACGCGCCGGGGGATTACTCACTTAAACTACGAGCAGTACTTC
>TRBV5-6|TRBJ1-4|TRBD1|once
CASSTRGRGSEKLFF
TGTGCCAGCAGCACCCGAGGCAGGGGGAGCGAAAAACTGTTTTTT
>TRBV5-1|TRBJ2-5|TRBD1|once
CASSYGQGQETQYF
TGCGCCAGCAGTTATGGACAGGGCCAAGAGACCCAGTACTTC
>TRBV3-1/TRBV3-2|TRBJ1-1|TRBD1|NA
CASSQNLQGTEAFF
TGTGCCAGCAGCCAGAATCTACAGGGGACTGAAGCTTTCTTT
>TRBV5-4|TRBJ1-4|NA|NA
CASSSTREGGTEKLFF
TGTGCCAGCAGCTCTACCCGGGAGGGTGGAACTGAAAAACTGTTTTTT
>TRBV5-4|TRBJ2-3|TRBD2|NA
CASSLRPGLKGHGQYF
TGTGCCAGCAGCTTGAGGCCGGGACTAAAGGGCCATGGGCAGTATTTT
>TRBV18|TRBJ1-1|NA|NA
CASSPGQNTEAFF
TGTGCCAGCTCACCAGGACAGAACACTGAAGCTTTCTTT
>TRBV20-1|TRBJ1-1|NA|NA
CSALRSGEAFF
TGCAGTGCTTTGCGGAGCGGGGAAGCTTTCTTT
>TRBV3-1/TRBV3-2|TRBJ1-2|NA|NA
CASSFGPGSYYGYTF
TGTGCCAGCAGCTTCGGACCCGGCTCTTACTATGGCTACACCTTC
>TRBV9|TRBJ1-1|NA|NA
CASSAGQSLNTEAFF
TGTGCCAGCAGCGCCGGACAGAGTTTGAACACTGAAGCTTTCTTT
>TRBV6-5|TRBJ2-2|NA|NA
CATKGWQTTGELFF
TGTGCCACCAAGGGATGGCAGACCACCGGGGAGCTGTTTTTT
>TRBV7-8|TRBJ2-1|TRBD2|NA
CASRLAGHSYNEQFF
TGTGCCAGCCGACTAGCGGGGCACTCCTACAATGAGCAGTTCTTC
>TRBV18|TRBJ2-1|TRBD1|few
CASSPQGGAGHEQFF
TGTGCCAGCTCCCCCCAAGGGGGCGCCGGACATGAGCAGTTCTTC
>TRBV6-5|TRBJ1-6|TRBD1|NA
CASNGPGTGHSALHF
TGTGCCAGCAATGGACCCGGGACAGGGCATTCTGCCCTCCACTTT
>TRBV27|TRBJ1-2|NA|NA
CASFSYGKDPHYGYTF
TGTGCCAGCTTCTCGTACGGAAAAGACCCTCACTATGGCTACACCTTC
>TRBV29-1|TRBJ2-1|NA|NA
CSVEAQSNEQFF
TGCAGCGTTGAAGCCCAAAGCAATGAGCAGTTCTTC
>TRBV2|TRBJ2-7|NA|NA
CASSGWDEQYF
TGTGCCAGCAGTGGTTGGGACGAGCAGTACTTC
>TRBV11-3|TRBJ2-7|TRBD2|NA
CASSPRTSGEQYF
TGTGCCAGCAGCCCGCGGACTAGCGGCGAGCAGTACTTC
>TRBV27|TRBJ1-1|NA|NA
CASSLRRVSHMPNTEAFF
TGTGCCAGCAGTTTGCGGCGCGTCAGTCATATGCCGAACACTGAAGCTTTCTTT
>TRBV11-1|TRBJ1-5|NA|NA
CASSLRGANQPQHF
TGTGCCAGCAGCCTGCGGGGGGCAAATCAGCCCCAGCATTTT
>TRBV27|TRBJ1-2|NA|NA
CASSVTLGTPTGYTF
TGTGCCAGCAGTGTTACGCTGGGGACCCCAACTGGCTACACCTTC
>TRBV6-5|TRBJ2-1|TRBD2|NA
CASSYASGAGDEQFF
TGTGCCAGCAGTTACGCTAGCGGGGCCGGGGATGAGCAGTTCTTC
>TRBV6-5|TRBJ2-1|NA|NA
CAGGKDYYNEQFF
TGTGCCGGAGGGAAGGACTATTACAATGAGCAGTTCTTC
>TRBV5-4|TRBJ1-3|NA|NA
CASSRATDSSGNTIYF
TGTGCCAGCAGCCGAGCGACAGACAGCTCTGGAAACACCATATATTTT
>TRBV7-9|TRBJ2-5|NA|NA
CASSLAGSGIGTQYF
TGTGCCAGCAGCTTAGCGGGGTCGGGGATAGGGACCCAGTACTTC
>TRBV20-1|TRBJ1-5|NA|NA
CSASYRSGVSNQPQHF
TGCAGTGCTAGTTACAGGTCGGGCGTTAGCAATCAGCCCCAGCATTTT
>TRBV6-6|TRBJ1-1|NA|NA
CASSYLVGGSTEAFF
TGTGCCAGCAGTTACTTGGTCGGGGGGAGCACTGAAGCTTTCTTT
>TRBV14|TRBJ2-3|NA|NA
CASSVGPDTQYF
TGTGCCAGCAGCGTGGGGCCAGATACGCAGTATTTT
>TRBV7-2|TRBJ1-5|NA|NA
CASSSRLNQPQHF
TGTGCCAGCAGCTCCCGACTTAATCAGCCCCAGCATTTT
>TRBV5-6|TRBJ2-5|NA|NA
CASSFLYQETQYF
TGTGCCAGCAGCTTCTTGTACCAAGAGACCCAGTACTTC
>TRBV7-6|TRBJ1-4|NA|NA
CASSFVSAGSEKLFF
TGTGCCAGCAGCTTCGTGTCGGCGGGGAGCGAAAAACTGTTTTTT
>TRBV28|TRBJ2-2|NA|once
CASSPTGRGGELFF
TGTGCCAGCAGTCCAACAGGGCGGGGCGGGGAGCTGTTTTTT
>TRBV10-3|TRBJ1-6|TRBD1|NA
CAIAGTGESPLHF
TGTGCCATCGCCGGGACAGGGGAATCACCCCTCCACTTT
>TRBV1|TRBJ1-2|NA|NA
CTSSQEPQPYGYTF
TGCACCAGCAGCCAAGAGCCACAGCCCTATGGCTACACCTTC
>TRBV15|TRBJ1-2|NA|NA
CATSRDRGLVYGYTF
TGTGCCACCAGCAGAGATCGAGGGTTGGTCTATGGCTACACCTTC
>TRBV2|TRBJ1-2|TRBD1|NA
CASSDGTVGVQNYGYTF
TGTGCCAGCAGTGACGGGACAGTAGGAGTGCAGAACTATGGCTACACCTTC
>TRBV28|TRBJ2-1|TRBD2|once
CASRTSGSLFSEQFF
TGTGCCAGCAGGACTAGCGGGAGTCTTTTTAGTGAGCAGTTCTTC
>TRBV29-1|TRBJ2-5|NA|NA
CSVEVAGAETQYF
TGCAGCGTTGAAGTGGCAGGCGCGGAGACCCAGTACTTC
>TRBV11-2|TRBJ2-5|TRBD2|NA
CASSLGETSLRETQYF
TGTGCCAGCAGCTTAGGTGAGACTAGCCTCCGAGAGACCCAGTACTTC
>TRBV29-1|TRBJ2-2|NA|NA
CSVEAGRGTGELFF
TGCAGCGTTGAAGCCGGTCGGGGCACCGGGGAGCTGTTTTTT
>TRBV24-1|TRBJ2-7|NA|once
CATSDSRTSYEQYF
TGTGCCACCAGTGATAGCCGGACCTCGTACGAGCAGTACTTC
>TRBV5-4|TRBJ1-1|TRBD1|NA
CASSYGQGNTEAFF
TGTGCCAGCAGCTATGGACAGGGGAACACTGAAGCTTTCTTT
>TRBV19|TRBJ2-7|NA|NA
CASSVRGSYEQYF
TGTGCCAGTAGTGTCCGAGGATCCTACGAGCAGTACTTC